This TCR beta chain is from a study of blood T cell repertoires in COVID-19. TCRdb's table, derived via immunoSEQ multiplex PCR, lists solely in-frame clones and lacks some. The sample carries 150,000 to 160,000 clones, 91% recorded once. This CDR3 has 19 residues. The gene calls are TRBV21-1 and TRBJ1-2; the listed D gene, TRBD1, was not tested against the DNA. TRBV21-1 is a pseudogene. The receptor comes from a man between 45 and 60 years old with acute or convalescent COVID-19. The sequencing input was peripheral blood. CDR3 sequence reads: CASSKFPYRGQGAQRGYTF. Here the CDR3 DNA reads TGTGCCAGCAGCAAATTCCCCTATCGAGGACAGGGGGCGCAACGGGGCTACACCTTC.